The source of this TCR beta chain is a study of immune heterogeneity within non-small cell lung tumors. Study-wide results and caveats: Local clonality of T cells correlated moderately yet significantly with local tumor mutational burden (R roughly 0.37). Recurring identical dominant CDR3 beta clonotypes were observed across tumor sites within a patient, together with site-unique high-frequency clones.

As template, the study used bulk tumor genomic DNA at 600 ng per sample. Taken during surgery, several biopsies per primary tumor were spaced as far apart as possible within the tumor mass. With untreated, newly diagnosed non-small cell lung cancer, the patients went on to undergo curative surgery. The CDR3 has 14 amino acids. J lost 9 bases, V lost 4 bases, and 9 bases had no gene match. With 32 V and 13 J primers, multiplex PCR amplified the TCR beta CDR3. One entry per CDR3 protein results from TCRdb running MiXCR on the multiplex PCR reads. The sample yields approximately 6,100 distinct CDR3 sequences, roughly 18% seen once. This clonotype was seen only a few times. Its antigen is unidentified.

The chain joins TRBV12-3 or TRBV12-4 to TRBJ2-1, with TRBD2 matching over 7 bases. The sequence was collected from a man in his forties with non-small cell lung cancer. The sequenced sample was lung tumor tissue. The CDR3 DNA is TGTGCCAGCAGTTGGGGGGGGGGTCGGGGTGAGCAGTTCTTC. Translation gives CASSWGGGRGEQFF.